This TCR beta chain was profiled in a study of regulatory T cells in long-lasting Graves disease. The CDR3 contains 15 residues. Trimming shortened V by 3 bases and J by 5 bases, and 16 bases separated the two germline ends. The germline CDR1 and CDR2 sequences are SQVTM and ANQGSEA. Specified time point: persistent/refractory GD, antithyroid drugs over 5 years with positive TRAb. Isolated PBMC RNA provided the starting material for the TCR library. Study observations and caveats: New patients shared about a thousand public clonotypes, fewer than the approximately 2,500 shared by persistent patients. TCR diversity was lower in persistent Graves' patients than in newly diagnosed ones.

This clonotype was seen a handful of times. Its target is not known. Assembly of TCR beta libraries relied on iRepertoire HTBI primers together with Arm-PCR of CDR3 regions. TCRdb used MiXCR to reprocess the multiplex PCR reads, holding one entry per CDR3 protein. The sample yields 420,000 or so distinct CDR3 sequences, around 22% seen once. This TCR was recovered from a female donor with Graves disease. The genes are TRBV29-1 and TRBJ1-4, with a possible D match to TRBD1 (5 bases). The sample here was peripheral blood mononuclear cells (PBMCs), taken when the disease was refractory, from a patient treated with antithyroid drugs. The CDR3 here is CSVELEAGRNEKLFF. In DNA form, the CDR3 reads TGCAGCGTTGAGTTGGAAGCAGGGAGGAATGAAAAACTGTTTTTT. Together with reference TRBV29-1 and TRBJ1-4, the CDR3 gives the full variable domain: SAVISQKPSRDICQRGTSLTIQCQVDSQVTMMFWYRQQPGQSLTLIATANQGSEATYESGFVIDKFPISRPNLTFSTLTVSNMSPEDSSIYLCSVELEAGRNEKLFFGSGTQLSVL.